This passage covers 11 T cell receptor beta chains from one sample sequenced in a study of blood T cell repertoires in COVID-19. The data were produced by immunoSEQ multiplex PCR, yet TCRdb's version contains in-frame clones alone and is incomplete. Of 310,000 or so clones in the sample, over 80% were seen once. Source material: peripheral blood. The receptor set was obtained from a man between 25 and 39 years old with COVID-19, enrolled during active disease.

The rearrangement joins TRBV24-1 to TRBJ2-1; 12 nucleotides agree with TRBD2. V was clipped by 10 bases and J by 8 bases; unmatched bases: 8. Germline V gene sequence: CDR1 KGHDR, CDR2 SFDVKD. This CDR3 contains 14 residues. CDR3 DNA: TGTGCCACGAGAGGACTAGCGGGAACCTATGAGCAGTTCTTC. Its translation: CATRGLAGTYEQFF.

V usage is TRBV9 and J usage is TRBJ2-3, with D possibly being TRBD2 (6 bases). CDR3 size: 15 residues. Germline-derived CDR1 and CDR2 are SGDLS and YYNGEE. Between the trimmed V and J ends, which lost 2 bases and 2 bases, there was a span of 12 bases. CDR3 sequence (DNA): TGTGCCAGCAGCGTCCTGGAGGGGCACACAGATACGCAGTATTTT. Its translation: CASSVLEGHTDTQYF.

The DNA of the CDR3 is TGTGCCAGCTCACCATTTGGGGACAGGGGGCAAATCAGTCAGCCCCAGCATTTT. Translating gives CASSPFGDRGQISQPQHF. The chain recombines TRBV18 with TRBJ1-5, with 12 bases fitting TRBD1. Per germline, CDR1 KGHSH and CDR2 LQKENI. CDR3 size: 18 residues. With 2 bases clipped from V and 6 bases from J, the junction kept 11 bases outside the gene matches.

V is TRBV6-6 and J is TRBJ2-7; 7 bases fit TRBD1. The V gene's germline CDR1 is MNHNY and CDR2 SVGAGI (reference sequence). The length of the CDR3 is 12 residues. Trimming at V came to 2 bases and at J to 9 bases, leaving 4 bases not matched to a gene. The CDR3 spells CASSYDREWQYF. CDR3 coding DNA: TGTGCCAGCAGTTACGACAGGGAGTGGCAGTACTTC.

The gene calls are TRBV5-4 and TRBJ2-7, with 9 bases matching TRBD2. This CDR3 spans 15 amino acids. The germline V gene has CDR1 SGHNT and CDR2 YYREEE (reference sequence). Trimming at V came to 5 bases and at J to 3 bases, leaving 9 bases not matched to a gene. CDR3 nucleotide sequence: TGTGCCAGCAGTCCCGGACTAGCGAGAGTCTACGAGCAGTACTTC. Its translation is CASSPGLARVYEQYF.

On this clone itself: A junction boundary mismatches the germline segment, possibly from a read error. The chain is built from TRBV7-2 and TRBJ2-6; D ambiguous. Germline loops: CDR1 SGHTA, CDR2 FQGNSA. The CDR3 is made up of 15 amino acids. In DNA form, the CDR3 reads TGTGCCAGCAGCTACGAGCCCTCTCGGGCCAACGTCCTGACTTTC. Amino acids: CASSYEPSRANVLTF.

The chain carries TRBV11-3 and TRBJ1-1, with a weak D call TRBD1 (5 bases). The CDR3 consists of 12 residues. The V and J ends lost 5 bases and 4 bases respectively, with 8 bases between them. Germline V CDR1 and CDR2: SGHNT, YENEEA. CDR3 protein: CASSRDSTEAFF. The CDR3 nucleotides read TGTGCCAGCAGCAGGGACTCCACTGAAGCTTTCTTT. Together with reference TRBV11-3 and TRBJ1-1, the CDR3 gives the full variable domain: EAGVVQSPRYKIIEKKQPVAFWCNPISGHNTLYWYLQNLGQGPELLIRYENEEAVDDSQLPKDRFSAERLKGVDSTLKIQPAELGDSAVYLCASSRDSTEAFFGQGTRLTVV.

The rearrangement uses TRBV6-5 and TRBJ2-7; the D gene is possibly TRBD1 (5 bases). Per the germline V gene, CDR1 is MNHEY and CDR2 is SVGAGI. The CDR3 covers 13 residues. V lost 4 bases and J 3 bases, leaving 10 bases between the germline ends. The DNA of the CDR3 is TGTGCCAGCAGTTCACCGACAGTCTACGAGCAGTACTTC. Translation: CASSSPTVYEQYF.

The chain links TRBV7-2 to TRBJ1-2, with D perhaps TRBD1 (5 bases). The germline V gene has CDR1 SGHTA and CDR2 FQGNSA. The CDR3 loop spans 15 amino acids. V lost 5 bases to trimming and J lost 1 base, with 14 bases between them. The CDR3 protein is CASSPPWGHNYGYTF. CDR3 sequence (DNA): TGTGCCAGCAGCCCTCCCTGGGGCCATAACTATGGCTACACCTTC.

The chain has TRBV18 and TRBJ1-5, with D unclear. Germline V CDR1 and CDR2: KGHSH, LQKENI. Trimming left V 5 bases short and J 4 bases short, with 6 bases between. The CDR3 has 12 amino acids. CDR3: CASSGRNQPQHF. The DNA for the CDR3 is TGTGCCAGCTCAGGGAGAAATCAGCCCCAGCATTTT.

The CDR3 reads CASSRQTGGYTF. CDR3 coding DNA: TGTGCCAGCAGCCGACAGACAGGCGGCTACACCTTC. The V gene is TRBV3-1 (or the pseudogene TRBV3-2), the J gene TRBJ1-2, with D tentatively TRBD1 (6 bases). The length of the CDR3 is 12 residues. CDR1 LGHDT and CDR2 YNNKEL come from the germline V gene (reference sequence). Trimming pared 4 bases from V and 8 bases from J, leaving 11 bases between.